These 27 T cell receptor beta chains came from one sample sequenced in a study of memory CD4+ T cells and cytomegalovirus serostatus. TCRdb keeps only in-frame clones here, not all; method: immunoSEQ multiplex PCR. The sample shows 50,000 to 65,000 clones, 75% to 85% of them seen only once. The sort gate was single viable CD3+CD4+CD8-CD45RO+ cells for memory CD4+ T cells. The material sequenced was memory CD4+ T cells from blood. The source of these receptors is an adult in good health and CMV-seronegative.

The chain employs TRBV6-4 and TRBJ2-1; D not resolved. V was clipped by 8 bases and J by 11 bases, with 10 bases between them. The germline V gene has CDR1 MRHNA and CDR2 SNTAGT. This CDR3 spans 10 amino acids. In nucleotides, the CDR3 is TGTGCCAGCCCCCCATCTAAGCAGTTCTTC. Protein: CASPPSKQFF.

Comments on this clone: At one end, the junction sequence differs from germline, possibly due to a read error. The V gene is TRBV5-3, the J gene TRBJ1-2; no reliable D call. TRBV5-3 carries the ORF label, with uncertain function. The CDR3 length is 15 residues. The CDR3: CASSQGRAAFDGYTF. Here the CDR3 DNA reads TGCGCCAGCAGCCAAGGCCGGGCCGCCTTTGATGGCTACACCTTC.

J is TRBJ1-1 and V is TRBV12-5, with D unresolved. This CDR3 spans 15 amino acids. V lost 3 bases and J lost 0, with 11 bases in between. Germline lookup yields CDR1 LGHNT and CDR2 FRNRAP. DNA of the CDR3: TGTGCTAGTGGTTTTAGAACGGGCGTGAACACTGAAGCTTTCTTT. Translated, it gives CASGFRTGVNTEAFF. Looking up the rest from reference TRBV12-5 and TRBJ1-1 gives the full variable domain: DARVTQTPRHKVTEMGQEVTMRCQPILGHNTVFWYRQTMMQGLELLAYFRNRAPLDDSGMPKDRFSAEMPDATLATLKIQPSEPRDSAVYFCASGFRTGVNTEAFFGQGTRLTVV.

This clone was recorded a few times. The rearrangement links TRBV7-2 to TRBJ1-4, with D unresolved. V was cut by 5 bases and J by 8 bases, with 15 bases left in between. The CDR3 is made up of 14 amino acids. Per germline, CDR1 SGHTA and CDR2 FQGNSA. Here the CDR3 DNA reads TGTGCCAGCAGCCTTGGCTATAATTCCGAAAAACTGTTTTTT. Translation gives CASSLGYNSEKLFF.

The V gene is TRBV6-1, the J gene TRBJ1-2; D unresolved. V lost 4 bases to trimming and J lost 3 bases, with 9 bases between them. CDR1 is MNHNS, CDR2 SASEGT, per germline. This CDR3 has 13 residues. The CDR3 sequence is CASSAAGDYGYTF. In DNA, the CDR3 is TGTGCCAGCAGTGCCGCAGGCGACTATGGCTACACCTTC.

This clone has more than one count but fewer than ten. The chain links TRBV11-1 to TRBJ2-3, with a possible D match to TRBD2 (6 bases). Germline V gene data show CDR1 as SGHAT and CDR2 as FQDESV (reference sequence). This CDR3 spans 13 amino acids. V was cut by 6 bases and J by 5 bases, with 12 bases left in between. The CDR3 coding sequence is TGTGCCAGCAGTACGGGACTTGTAGATACGCAGTATTTT. Translated: CASSTGLVDTQYF. The variable domain in full, completed from reference TRBV11-1 and TRBJ2-3, reads EAEVAQSPRYKITEKSQAVAFWCDPISGHATLYWYRQILGQGPELLVQFQDESVVDDSQLPKDRFSAERLKGVDSTLKIQPAELGDSAMYLCASSTGLVDTQYFGPGTRLTVL.

The chain has TRBV5-1 and TRBJ1-1; perhaps TRBD1 as D (6 bases). V was pared by 0 bases and J by 1 base, with 16 bases between. Germline V gene data show CDR1 as SGHRS and CDR2 as YFSETQ. The CDR3 runs to 17 residues. The CDR3 loop reads CASSLAWGARGNTEAFF. The CDR3 region has the DNA TGCGCCAGCAGCTTGGCCTGGGGGGCGCGGGGGAACACTGAAGCTTTCTTT.

The CDR3: CAWSVGGQISGNTIYF. For the CDR3, the DNA is TGTGCCTGGAGTGTGGGAGGACAGATCTCTGGAAACACCATATATTTT. The chain combines TRBV30 with TRBJ1-3; D is possibly TRBD1 (6 bases). CDR3 length equals 16 residues. The germline V and J ends were trimmed by 0 bases and 0 bases, with 12 bases remaining between them. Germline-derived CDR1 and CDR2 are GTSNPN and SVGIG (reference sequence).

The CDR3 loop reads CASSQGDRFYGYTF. In DNA form, the CDR3 reads TGCGCCAGCAGCCAGGGGGATCGATTCTATGGCTACACCTTC. This chain uses TRBV5-1 with TRBJ1-2, with 7 bases that match TRBD1. The J segment lost 4 bases and the V segment lost 4 bases, leaving 7 bases of the junction unmatched. The length of the CDR3 is 14 residues. Germline V lookup: CDR1 SGHRS, CDR2 YFSETQ. The complete variable domain, with remaining parts taken from reference TRBV5-1 and TRBJ1-2, reads KAGVTQTPRYLIKTRGQQVTLSCSPISGHRSVSWYQQTPGQGLQFLFEYFSETQRNKGNFPGRFSGRQFSNSRSEMNVSTLELGDSALYLCASSQGDRFYGYTFGSGTRLTVV.

This chain connects TRBV5-6 to TRBJ1-2, with D possibly matching TRBD1 (5 bases). Germline values: CDR1 SGHDT, CDR2 YYEEEE. Trimming pared 0 bases from V and 8 bases from J, leaving 14 bases between. This CDR3 is built from 14 residues. CDR3 bases: TGTGCCAGCAGCTTGGCCGTTGGGGGTCGCGGCTACACCTTC. Its protein product is CASSLAVGGRGYTF.

The chain links TRBV4-3 to TRBJ2-1, with 8 bases lining up with TRBD1. Germline CDR1 is LGHNA and CDR2 is YSLEER. There are 20 residues in the CDR3. Germline trimming cut 3 bases from V and 1 base from J; bases unmatched to any gene: 17. The CDR3 nucleotides read TGCGCCAGCAGCCAGAGATCGACAGGGGAGATGATTCGATCCTACAATGAGCAGTTCTTC. This encodes CASSQRSTGEMIRSYNEQFF.

As for this clone: Other DNA sequences within the sample encode an identical CDR3. This chain uses TRBV5-1 with TRBJ1-1, with D unresolved. The CDR3 is 14 residues long. V lost 0 bases and J 1 base, leaving 7 bases between the germline ends. CDR1 is SGHRS and CDR2 is YFSETQ in the germline V gene. CDR3 in DNA: TGCGCCAGCAGCTTGGACAGTGCGAACACTGAAGCTTTCTTT. This sequence encodes CASSLDSANTEAFF.

The chain employs TRBV5-4 and TRBJ2-7; the D gene is possibly TRBD1 (6 bases). The CDR3 runs 13 residues. V was cut by 2 bases and J by 11 bases, with 17 bases left in between. Germline CDR1 SGHNT, CDR2 YYREEE (reference sequence). The chain's CDR3 is CASSFSDSGLEYF. CDR3 coding DNA: TGTGCCAGCAGCTTCTCGGACAGCGGATTGGAGTACTTC. Full variable domain (rest looked up from reference TRBV5-4 and TRBJ2-7): ETGVTQSPTHLIKTRGQQVTLRCSSQSGHNTVSWYQQALGQGPQFIFQYYREEENGRGNFPPRFSGLQFPNYSSELNVNALELDDSALYLCASSFSDSGLEYFGPGTRLTVT.

This clone occurred once. The chain couples TRBV27 to TRBJ1-2; no firm D call. V was pared by 3 bases and J by 3 bases, with 8 bases between. The CDR3 loop spans 13 amino acids. CDR1 and CDR2 from the germline V gene are MNHEY and SMNVEV (reference sequence). The CDR3 is CASSLGVDYGYTF. The CDR3 nucleotides are TGTGCCAGCAGTTTGGGCGTGGACTATGGCTACACCTTC.

The chain uses TRBV18 and TRBJ2-5; possible D gene TRBD2, 5 bases. This CDR3 is 13 amino acids long. Trimming stripped 5 bases from V and 2 bases from J, with 9 bases between. The germline V gene has CDR1 KGHSH and CDR2 LQKENI. CDR3 loop: CASSSTRQETQYF. The CDR3 DNA reads TGTGCCAGCTCATCCACTAGGCAAGAGACCCAGTACTTC.

The chain joins TRBV6-5 to TRBJ1-2; TRBD1 agrees at 8 bases. Germline CDR1 and CDR2: MNHEY and SVGAGI. The CDR3 loop spans 12 amino acids. This chain's CDR3 is CASGGTGYGYTF. DNA for the CDR3: TGTGCTAGCGGCGGGACAGGTTATGGCTACACCTTC.

The rearrangement links TRBV6-5 to TRBJ1-1; a weak D match, TRBD1 (5 bases). The CDR3 is made up of 14 amino acids. Trimming cost V 4 bases and J 1 base, with 10 bases left between them. The germline gives CDR1 MNHEY, CDR2 SVGAGI. The CDR3 spells CASSSTVTNTEAFF. CDR3 coding DNA: TGTGCCAGCAGTTCGACAGTCACGAACACTGAAGCTTTCTTT.

This clone was found once. The V gene is TRBV5-4, the J gene TRBJ2-5; D is possibly TRBD2 (5 bases). CDR1 SGHNT and CDR2 YYREEE come from the germline V gene (reference sequence). The CDR3 has 15 amino acids. V was clipped by 4 bases and J by 1 base, with 14 bases between them. The CDR3 coding sequence is TGTGCCAGCAGCGCCGCTCGGGGAACCCAAGAGACCCAGTACTTC. Translation: CASSAARGTQETQYF.

This clone was seen only once. The V and J genes are TRBV2 and TRBJ1-2; 9 bases agree with TRBD1. This CDR3 is built from 12 residues. The germline CDR1 and CDR2 sequences are SNHLY and FYNNEI. With 6 bases clipped from V and 14 bases from J, the junction kept 10 bases outside the gene matches. The CDR3 DNA reads TGTGCCAGCAGCGGTAGACAGGGGGATCCGACCTTC. It is translated as CASSGRQGDPTF. Full variable domain (outside the CDR3, taken from reference TRBV2 and TRBJ1-2): EPEVTQTPSHQVTQMGQEVILRCVPISNHLYFYWYRQILGQKVEFLVSFYNNEISEKSEIFDDQFSVERPDGSNFTLKIRSTKLEDSAMYFCASSGRQGDPTFGSGTRLTVV.

The genes are TRBV18 and TRBJ2-1; no clear D gene. V lost 6 bases to trimming and J lost 8 bases, with 8 bases between them. The germline gives CDR1 KGHSH, CDR2 LQKENI. The CDR3 runs 11 residues. The CDR3, as DNA: TGTGCCAGCTCCCAGAGCGATGAGCAGTTCTTC. It translates to CASSQSDEQFF.

The gene calls are TRBV5-1 and TRBJ1-4; 7 nucleotides line up with TRBD1. CDR3 length equals 15 residues. V shed 4 bases, J shed 2 bases, and the junction held 5 bases outside the gene matches. CDR1 SGHRS and CDR2 YFSETQ come from the germline V gene. The CDR3 sequence is CASSPTGDTNEKLFF. Written as DNA, the CDR3 is TGCGCCAGCAGCCCCACAGGGGACACTAATGAAAAACTGTTTTTT.

The chain recombines TRBV2 with TRBJ1-6; D remains ambiguous. V was clipped by 4 bases and J by 8 bases, with 18 bases between them. CDR3 length equals 16 residues. Germline V CDR1 and CDR2: SNHLY, FYNNEI. The CDR3 loop is CASSGSPGSYDSPLHF. The CDR3 nucleotides are TGTGCCAGCAGTGGCTCCCCCGGGAGTTATGATTCACCCCTCCACTTT.

V gene TRBV7-9 combines with J gene TRBJ1-2; the D gene is possibly TRBD1 (6 bases). CDR3 length: 13 residues. The V gene lost 2 bases and the J gene lost 6 bases, with 10 bases spanning the gap. Germline-derived CDR1 and CDR2 are SEHNR and FQNEAQ (reference sequence). CDR3 sequence reads: CASSLRDTDGYTF. CDR3 nucleotides: TGTGCCAGCAGCTTACGGGACACGGATGGCTACACCTTC.

The genes are TRBV5-1 and TRBJ1-2; 10 nucleotides match TRBD1. Germline loops: CDR1 SGHRS, CDR2 YFSETQ. With 4 bases clipped from V and 3 bases from J, the junction kept 6 bases outside the gene matches. The CDR3 is 15 residues long. The CDR3 loop reads CASSIGQGGDYGYTF. For the CDR3, the DNA is TGCGCCAGCAGCATAGGACAGGGGGGGGACTATGGCTACACCTTC.

This chain connects TRBV6-5 to TRBJ1-2, with D possibly matching TRBD1 (6 bases). V gave up 6 bases and J gave up 2 bases, with 13 bases separating them. Germline V lookup: CDR1 MNHEY, CDR2 SVGAGI. CDR3 length: 14 residues. CDR3 nucleotides: TGTGCCAGCAGCGGACAGATCTTGAACTATGGCTACACCTTC. It yields the protein CASSGQILNYGYTF.

The CDR3 DNA sequence: TGTGCCAGCAGTACAGGATATAGCAATCAGCCCCAGCATTTT. It is translated as CASSTGYSNQPQHF. The chain links TRBV2 to TRBJ1-5; weak D call: TRBD1 (5 bases). The CDR3 has 14 amino acids. Trimming pared 5 bases from V and 0 bases from J, leaving 8 bases between. CDR1 SNHLY and CDR2 FYNNEI come from the germline V gene.

The chain couples TRBV18 to TRBJ1-4; D is ambiguous. This CDR3 is built from 13 residues. V shed 1 base and J shed 13 bases, with 13 bases lying between them. Germline V gives CDR1 KGHSH, CDR2 LQKENI. Here the CDR3 reads CASSPRSGPGLFF. The DNA of the CDR3 is TGTGCCAGCTCACCACGGTCTGGGCCCGGACTGTTTTTT.